The 26 T cell receptor beta chains in this list originate from one sample, sequenced in a study of cytomegalovirus exposure and HLA in healthy donors. The PCR contained 60 Vbeta and 13 Jbeta primers. Sequenced by immunoSEQ multiplex PCR; TCRdb stores in-frame clones only, minus some. The sample contains a few hundred thousand clones, roughly 80% of which appear only once. Input material: PBMCs. Receptors were obtained from a man between 25 and 39 years old in good health and CMV-seronegative.

This chain links TRBV2 with TRBJ2-7; a possible D gene is TRBD1 (6 bases). Trimming stripped 6 bases from V and 0 bases from J, with 9 bases between. The CDR3 totals 13 residues. The V gene's germline CDR1 is SNHLY and CDR2 FYNNEI. The CDR3 loop is CASREQGSYEQYF. DNA for the CDR3: TGTGCCAGCAGGGAACAGGGCTCCTACGAGCAGTACTTC.

V is TRBV10-3 and J is TRBJ1-1; 10 bases map to TRBD1. The CDR3 runs 18 residues. Germline V CDR1 and CDR2: ENHRY, SYGVKD. Trimming cost V 5 bases and J 4 bases; bases outside gene matches: 16. The chain's CDR3 is CAISQILPGQGFSTEAFF. DNA for the CDR3: TGTGCCATCAGTCAAATTTTGCCGGGACAGGGGTTTAGCACTGAAGCTTTCTTT.

The V gene is TRBV18, the J gene TRBJ1-5; 7 bases line up with TRBD1. Per the germline V gene, CDR1 is KGHSH and CDR2 is LQKENI. CDR3 length: 15 residues. Losses at the gene ends were 1 base for V and 5 bases for J; bases not matched to a gene: 5. As DNA, the CDR3 is TGTGCCAGCTCACCACTGAGGGGGCCCGATCAGCCCCAGCATTTT. It specifies CASSPLRGPDQPQHF.

The genes are TRBV7-2 and TRBJ2-7, with TRBD2 matching 10 bases. Trimming took 4 bases from V and 3 from J; bases not matched to a gene: 3. Germline-derived CDR1 and CDR2 are SGHTA and FQGNSA. This CDR3 comprises 14 residues. The CDR3 DNA reads TGTGCCAGCAGCTCCCTAGCGGGGGTCTACGAGCAGTACTTC. It translates to CASSSLAGVYEQYF.

This sequence joins TRBV27 and TRBJ1-1; unclear D gene. This CDR3 has 11 residues. Trimming stripped 6 bases from V and 7 bases from J, with 9 bases between. Germline V CDR1 and CDR2: MNHEY, SMNVEV (reference sequence). The CDR3 sequence: CASRRESEAFF. The CDR3 nucleotides read TGTGCCAGCAGGAGGGAGAGTGAAGCTTTCTTT.

The chain carries TRBV2 and TRBJ2-3; 12 positions agree with TRBD2. Losses at the gene ends were 2 bases for V and 2 bases for J; bases not matched to a gene: 8. The germline V gene has CDR1 SNHLY and CDR2 FYNNEI. The CDR3 consists of 18 residues. CDR3 nucleotide sequence: TGTGCCAGCAGTGAAAGACTAGCGGGGGCCCTTTTCACAGATACGCAGTATTTT. It encodes CASSERLAGALFTDTQYF.

This clone has a handful of counts. This chain links TRBV2 with TRBJ1-1, with D hard to call. The CDR3 extends over 14 amino acids. V lost 7 bases, J lost 11 bases, and 23 bases lay in between. Germline CDR1 and CDR2: SNHLY and FYNNEI. CDR3 sequence (DNA): TGTGCCAGCACCCCTCAGTCAGTTCTGCAGGTCGCTTTCTTT. Protein product: CASTPQSVLQVAFF.

The chain has TRBV18 and TRBJ2-5, with D perhaps matching TRBD1 (6 bases). V lost 4 bases and J lost 4, with 10 bases in between. This CDR3 contains 13 residues. Germline values: CDR1 KGHSH, CDR2 LQKENI. The CDR3 DNA sequence: TGTGCCAGCTCACTACAGGGACGAGAGACCCAGTACTTC. This codes for CASSLQGRETQYF.

The V gene is TRBV6-6, the J gene TRBJ1-1, with D uncertain. This CDR3 spans 16 amino acids. The V and J ends lost 4 bases and 5 bases respectively, with 20 bases between them. Germline assignment: CDR1 MNHNY and CDR2 SVGAGI (reference sequence). This CDR3 is CASSFRPLREGTEAFF. In DNA, the CDR3 is TGTGCCAGCAGTTTCAGGCCCTTGAGGGAAGGTACTGAAGCTTTCTTT.

This chain joins TRBV7-2 and TRBJ1-1; D not resolved. The V gene's germline CDR1 is SGHTA and CDR2 FQGNSA. The CDR3 runs 13 residues. V lost 1 base and J 4 bases, leaving 7 bases between the germline ends. The CDR3 region is CASSLEFRTEAFF. Written as DNA, the CDR3 is TGTGCCAGCAGCTTAGAATTTCGCACTGAAGCTTTCTTT.

The table lists this clone with a few counts. This chain's CDR3 is CASSLPGLSRYF. The DNA of the CDR3 is TGTGCCAGCAGTTTACCGGGACTTTCTCGGTACTTC. The V and J genes are TRBV28 and TRBJ2-4; TRBD2 is a possible D gene (6 bases). CDR3 size: 12 residues. Trimming took 2 bases from V and 15 from J, leaving 14 bases between them. Germline V gene sequence: CDR1 MDHEN, CDR2 SYDVKM.

The chain joins TRBV6-5 to TRBJ1-4; maybe TRBD1 (5 bases). Trimming removed 6 bases at V and 1 base at J, with 12 bases between. CDR1 is MNHEY, CDR2 SVGAGI, per germline. CDR3 length: 15 amino acids. This CDR3 reads CASRSLGRTNEKLFF. The DNA of the CDR3 is TGTGCCAGCAGGTCCCTGGGGCGAACTAATGAAAAACTGTTTTTT.

The chain uses TRBV27 and TRBJ1-1; D is perhaps TRBD1 (6 bases). The CDR3 is made up of 14 amino acids. Trimming cost V 5 bases and J 1 base, with 11 bases left between them. CDR1 is MNHEY, CDR2 SMNVEV, per germline (reference sequence). CDR3 DNA: TGTGCCAGCAGTCCGTCGGACAGGAACACTGAAGCTTTCTTT. Translation gives CASSPSDRNTEAFF.

V usage is TRBV7-9 and J usage is TRBJ1-6, with D uncertain. V lost 1 base to trimming and J lost 9 bases, with 13 bases between them. The CDR3 spans 15 residues. Germline loops: CDR1 SEHNR, CDR2 FQNEAQ (reference sequence). The CDR3 loop reads CASSLGAGGISPLHF. In DNA, the CDR3 is TGTGCCAGCAGCTTAGGGGCAGGAGGGATTTCACCCCTCCACTTT.

The rearrangement links TRBV6-5 to TRBJ1-1; the D is unclear. Per germline, CDR1 MNHEY and CDR2 SVGAGI. Trimming shortened V by 2 bases and J by 1 base, and 14 bases separated the two germline ends. The CDR3 consists of 16 residues. The CDR3 DNA is TGTGCCAGCAGTTACGATGGGCCCGTGGGGAACACTGAAGCTTTCTTT. Translation: CASSYDGPVGNTEAFF.

This clone was picked up a small number of times. The gene calls are TRBV4-1 and TRBJ2-2; TRBD2 matches at 7 bases. With 3 bases clipped from V and 4 bases from J, the junction kept 8 bases outside the gene matches. The CDR3 is 16 residues long. In germline, CDR1 is MGHRA, CDR2 YSYEKL. The CDR3 region is CASSQTLAGPTGELFF. The CDR3, as DNA: TGCGCCAGCAGCCAGACCTTAGCGGGCCCCACCGGGGAGCTGTTTTTT.

The CDR3 protein is CASSLTGGGEQYF. CDR3 nucleotide sequence: TGTGCCAGCAGCTTGACAGGGGGAGGAGAGCAGTACTTC. The V gene is TRBV5-4, the J gene TRBJ2-7; TRBD1 matches 8 bases. Per germline, CDR1 SGHNT and CDR2 YYREEE (reference sequence). Germline trimming cut 1 base from V and 7 bases from J; bases unmatched to any gene: 4. The CDR3 covers 13 residues. Looking up the rest from reference TRBV5-4 and TRBJ2-7 gives the full variable domain: ETGVTQSPTHLIKTRGQQVTLRCSSQSGHNTVSWYQQALGQGPQFIFQYYREEENGRGNFPPRFSGLQFPNYSSELNVNALELDDSALYLCASSLTGGGEQYFGPGTRLTVT.

The gene calls are TRBV9 and TRBJ2-5; 8 bases match TRBD2. Germline CDR1 SGDLS, CDR2 YYNGEE. The CDR3 loop spans 16 amino acids. V lost 0 bases to trimming and J lost 4 bases; unmatched junction nucleotides: 8. Written as DNA, the CDR3 is TGTGCCAGCAGCGTAGAGAGCGGGGGTATTCGAGAGACCCAGTACTTC. Translating gives CASSVESGGIRETQYF. Combining the CDR3 with reference TRBV9 and TRBJ2-5 gives the whole variable domain DSGVTQTPKHLITATGQRVTLRCSPRSGDLSVYWYQQSLDQGLQFLIQYYNGEERAKGNILERFSAQQFPDLHSELNLSSLELGDSALYFCASSVESGGIRETQYFGPGTRLLVL.

The genes are TRBV9 and TRBJ1-4, with 9 bases that match TRBD1. Germline-derived CDR1 and CDR2 are SGDLS and YYNGEE. V was clipped by 3 bases and J by 5 bases; unmatched bases: 5. The CDR3 is made up of 15 amino acids. The CDR3 bases are TGTGCCAGCAGCGCCCGGACAGGGGTAAATGAAAAACTGTTTTTT. Residues: CASSARTGVNEKLFF.

The CDR3 DNA sequence: TGTGCCAGCATAAGCCAAATGAACACCGGGGAGCTGTTTTTT. It translates to CASISQMNTGELFF. The V and J genes are TRBV6-1 and TRBJ2-2; D is ambiguous. The CDR3 spans 14 residues. Trimming removed 7 bases from V and 1 base from J, with 10 bases in between. CDR1 and CDR2 (germline): MNHNS, SASEGT.

This chain connects TRBV19 to TRBJ1-5; a possible D gene is TRBD1 (6 bases). Trimming left V 6 bases short and J 4 bases short, with 13 bases between. Germline CDR1 reads LNHDA; CDR2 reads SQIVND (reference sequence). The CDR3 is 14 residues long. CDR3 protein: CASRGAGVNQPQHF. As DNA, the CDR3 is TGTGCCAGTAGGGGGGCAGGGGTGAATCAGCCCCAGCATTTT.

V is TRBV4-3 and J is TRBJ2-3, with D possibly being TRBD1 (5 bases). This CDR3 spans 19 amino acids. The V end was cut by 0 bases, the J end by 0 bases, with 19 bases between. Looked up from germline, CDR1 is LGHNA and CDR2 is YSLEER. CDR3 sequence: CASSQDDSQAASSTDTQYF. As DNA, the CDR3 is TGCGCCAGCAGCCAAGATGACTCACAGGCAGCTTCTAGCACAGATACGCAGTATTTT.

V is TRBV27 and J is TRBJ2-1; no firm D call. Germline lookup yields CDR1 MNHEY and CDR2 SMNVEV (reference sequence). The CDR3 extends over 17 amino acids. V was cut by 3 bases and J by 2 bases, with 17 bases left in between. The CDR3 region has the DNA TGTGCCAGCAGTTTCCGACACGGCACCGCCGCCTACAATGAGCAGTTCTTC. This codes for CASSFRHGTAAYNEQFF.

V gene TRBV6-1 combines with J gene TRBJ1-6; 8 bases line up with TRBD1. The germline CDR1 and CDR2 sequences are MNHNS and SASEGT. Unmatched junction bases numbered 3, after V lost 4 bases and J lost 7 bases. The CDR3 length is 14 residues. In DNA form, the CDR3 reads TGTGCCAGCAGTGTCCGGGACAGGAATTCACCCCTCCACTTT. This encodes CASSVRDRNSPLHF.

The CDR3 sequence is CASSYQTLTNEKLFF. The DNA of the CDR3 is TGTGCCAGCAGTTACCAGACATTGACTAATGAAAAACTGTTTTTT. The chain links TRBV6-6 to TRBJ1-4; D uncertain. V was pared by 2 bases and J by 2 bases, with 9 bases between. CDR3 length: 15 amino acids. Per the germline V gene, CDR1 is MNHNY and CDR2 is SVGAGI (reference sequence).

The gene calls are TRBV5-3 and TRBJ1-4; D is uncertain. TRBV5-3 is annotated as an ORF whose role is uncertain. Between the trimmed V and J ends, which lost 0 bases and 1 base, there was a span of 7 bases. The CDR3 loop spans 15 amino acids. This CDR3 reads CARSLAGITNEKLFF. CDR3 in DNA: TGTGCCAGAAGCTTGGCGGGGATAACTAATGAAAAACTGTTTTTT.